The 17 T cell receptor beta chains below come from one sample, sequenced in a study of blood T cells in healthy people across ages. Alongside a J-beta primer mix, a sample-barcoded 5' primer served in a second PCR lasting roughly 7 to 11 cycles. TCRdb analysed the 5' RACE reads with MiXCR anew, one entry per CDR3 protein. The sample lists roughly 2 million distinct CDR3 sequences, approximately 50% occurring once. The specimen was blood. The receptors shown here come from a woman aged 40-49 years in good health.

The chain combines TRBV13 with TRBJ2-4; TRBD2 aligns across 8 bases. The J call may be wrong; the DNA end is better matched by TRBJ2-5. The CDR3 consists of 15 residues. Per germline, CDR1 PRHDT and CDR2 FYEKMQ (reference sequence). CDR3 in amino acids: CASRPMERGQETQYF. The CDR3 DNA reads TGTGCCAGCAGACCGATGGAGCGGGGGCAAGAGACCCAGTACTTC.

The CDR3 region has the DNA TGTGCCAGCAGCGACGGGGAATGGAATGAGCAGTTCTTC. It is translated as CASSDGEWNEQFF. The rearrangement joins TRBV9 to TRBJ2-1, with D possibly being TRBD2 (5 bases). This CDR3 region has 13 residues. Germline lookup yields CDR1 SGDLS and CDR2 YYNGEE. Trimming shortened V by 3 bases and J by 7 bases, and 11 bases separated the two germline ends.

V and J are TRBV7-2 and TRBJ2-1, with 13 bases lining up with TRBD2. Per the germline V gene, CDR1 is SGHTA and CDR2 is FQGNSA. The length of the CDR3 is 14 residues. J was trimmed by 14 bases and V by 5 bases; bases with no gene match: 9. The CDR3 coding sequence is TGTGCCAGCAGCAAAAAGAGGACTAGCGGGGGAGAGTTCTTC. It yields the protein CASSKKRTSGGEFF.

This clonotype was counted between two and nine times. The chain uses TRBV12-3 or TRBV12-4 and TRBJ2-7, with no clear D. This CDR3 region has 13 residues. V gave up 2 bases and J gave up 6 bases, with 11 bases separating them. DNA for the CDR3: TGTGCCAGCAGTTTATTGCAGGACGGCGAGCAGTACTTC. Amino acids: CASSLLQDGEQYF.

This chain uses TRBV6-5 with TRBJ1-4; possibly TRBD1 for D (6 bases). Trimming shortened V by 0 bases and J by 7 bases, and 18 bases separated the two germline ends. The CDR3 length is 17 residues. Germline CDR1 and CDR2: MNHEY and SVGAGI. DNA of the CDR3: TGTGCCAGCAGTTACTCTTGGACAGCCGGGACAATTGAAAAACTGTTTTTT. Its translation is CASSYSWTAGTIEKLFF.

This clonotype was detected only once. The chain links TRBV9 to TRBJ2-3, with 9 nucleotides matching TRBD2. This CDR3 spans 15 amino acids. Trimming cost V 4 bases and J 5 bases; bases outside gene matches: 8. The V gene's germline CDR1 is SGDLS and CDR2 YYNGEE. The CDR3 is CASSMEGLAGDTQYF. In DNA, the CDR3 is TGTGCCAGCAGCATGGAGGGACTAGCTGGAGATACGCAGTATTTT.

This clonotype occurred a few times. The chain links TRBV10-3 to TRBJ2-7, with 11 bases fitting TRBD1. After removal of 10 bases from V and 6 bases from J, the junction contained 11 bases not matched to a gene. The germline V gene encodes CDR1 ENHRY and CDR2 SYGVKD. This CDR3 has 14 residues. The CDR3 loop reads CATDHGQGASEQYF. The CDR3 DNA reads as TGTGCCACCGACCACGGACAGGGGGCGAGCGAGCAGTACTTC.

The chain links TRBV7-9 to TRBJ1-5; D unclear. The CDR3 consists of 14 residues. Germline CDR1 SEHNR, CDR2 FQNEAQ (reference sequence). Trimming removed 1 base from V and 3 bases from J, with 7 bases in between. CDR3 nucleotides: TGTGCCAGCAGCTTAGACGGTATCAATCAGCCCCAGCATTTT. This encodes CASSLDGINQPQHF.

This clonotype was seen a few times. The CDR3 nucleotides read TGTGCCAGCAGTTTACTCGGGAGCAATGAGCAGTACTTC. Translation gives CASSLLGSNEQYF. The chain has TRBV28 and TRBJ2-5, with D tentatively TRBD2 (6 bases). The CDR3 consists of 13 residues. The germline CDR1 and CDR2 sequences are MDHEN and SYDVKM. The V end lost 2 bases, the J end lost 11 bases, and 15 bases lay between the germline ends.

This rearrangement joins TRBV5-6 to TRBJ2-3; D is undetermined. Trimming took off 0 bases at V and 1 base at J, with 9 bases between the two ends. The CDR3 is made up of 15 amino acids. CDR1 SGHDT and CDR2 YYEEEE come from the germline V gene. The CDR3 loop is CASSLGAWGTDTQYF. The DNA of the CDR3 is TGTGCCAGCAGCTTGGGCGCTTGGGGCACAGATACGCAGTATTTT.

J is TRBJ1-4 and V is TRBV7-9; D not resolved. This CDR3 is built from 13 residues. In germline, CDR1 is SEHNR, CDR2 FQNEAQ (reference sequence). The ends were cut back, 4 bases at V and 5 bases at J, with 8 bases in the middle. The CDR3 coding sequence is TGTGCCAGCAGCTACGACATCAATGAAAAACTGTTTTTT. Its protein is CASSYDINEKLFF.

This clonotype was detected a few times. This chain connects TRBV29-1 to TRBJ2-1; no definite D call. Per the germline V gene, CDR1 is SQVTM and CDR2 is ANQGSEA. This CDR3 contains 12 residues. V was pared by 2 bases and J by 7 bases, with 9 bases between. CDR3 DNA: TGCAGCGTTGAATCTACTCCGAATGAGCAGTTCTTC. It specifies CSVESTPNEQFF.

This chain links TRBV7-2 with TRBJ1-1; a possible D gene is TRBD1 (6 bases). This CDR3 has 15 residues. Germline CDR1 SGHTA, CDR2 FQGNSA. Trimming took 1 base from V and 0 from J, leaving 9 bases between them. The CDR3 reads CASSLGAGVNTEAFF. The CDR3 nucleotides are TGTGCCAGCAGCTTAGGAGCAGGGGTGAACACTGAAGCTTTCTTT.

The gene calls are TRBV27 and TRBJ1-1; D remains unclear. V was shortened by 10 bases and J by 4 bases, with 16 bases between the two germline ends. The CDR3 runs to 13 residues. Per germline, CDR1 MNHEY and CDR2 SMNVEV (reference sequence). CDR3 amino acids: CATNSRRGTEAFF. The CDR3 nucleotides read TGTGCCACTAACAGCAGACGAGGCACTGAAGCTTTCTTT.

This chain connects TRBV6-5 to TRBJ2-1, with 7 positions matching TRBD1. The V gene's germline CDR1 is MNHEY and CDR2 SVGAGI. Trimming at V came to 6 bases and at J to 0 bases, leaving 8 bases not matched to a gene. The CDR3 is 16 amino acids. CDR3 coding DNA: TGTGCCAGCAGATGGGGACAGTTAGGCTCCTACAATGAGCAGTTCTTC. This translates into CASRWGQLGSYNEQFF.

About this clonotype: A much larger clone lies one base from this, so it may be a read error. The J gene is TRBJ2-7, the V gene TRBV7-2; 7 bases are a match to TRBD1. Germline CDR1 reads SGHTA; CDR2 reads FQGNSA. This CDR3 region has 15 residues. The trim removed 0 bases at V and 7 bases at J, leaving 9 bases unmatched. The CDR3 coding sequence is TGTGCCAGCAGCTTAGCAGGGGGCTTTAACAATGAGCAGTACTTC. Encoded protein: CASSLAGGFNNEQYF.

Comments on this clonotype: The CDR3 does not close with the conserved phenylalanine or tryptophan, likely indicating a read error. The chain combines TRBV13 with TRBJ2-7; TRBD1 might be the D (5 bases). The CDR3 is made up of 13 amino acids. In germline, CDR1 is PRHDT, CDR2 FYEKMQ (reference sequence). The V gene lost 3 bases and the J gene lost 5 bases, with 11 bases spanning the gap. The CDR3 nucleotides read TGTGCCAGCAGCTTGGGGCGATCCAACGAGCAGTACCTC. Encoded protein: CASSLGRSNEQYL.